A single sample is the source of the 25 T cell receptor beta chains below, sequenced in a study of blood T cell repertoires in COVID-19. Only in-frame clones appear in the TCRdb table, and some are missing; sequencing was by immunoSEQ multiplex PCR. Of around 300,000 clones listed, around four fifths were seen once; the top ten hold 8% to 10%. The material sequenced was peripheral blood. Receptors were obtained from a woman aged 50 to 60 who had recovered from COVID-19.

Written as DNA, the CDR3 is TGTGCCAGCAGCCCCAGGTGGGGGGGCCAGAGGAACACCGGGGAGCTGTTTTTT. It codes for CASSPRWGGQRNTGELFF. The V call is TRBV7-2, the J call TRBJ2-2; possible D gene TRBD2, 7 bases. Germline V gene lookup returns CDR1 SGHTA and CDR2 FQGNSA. CDR3 length equals 18 residues. Trimming cost V 5 bases and J 1 base, with 20 bases left between them.

V and J are TRBV3-1 (or the pseudogene TRBV3-2) and TRBJ2-5; the match to TRBD2 covers 7 bases. Trimming cost V 10 bases and J 2 bases; bases outside gene matches: 13. The CDR3 runs to 15 residues. Germline V lookup: CDR1 LGHDT, CDR2 YNNKEL (reference sequence). CDR3 nucleotides: TGTGCCATCAAAATGGGGGGAGGGGAACAAGAGACCCAGTACTTC. Translation gives CAIKMGGGEQETQYF.

The chain carries TRBV28 and TRBJ2-3; D uncertain. The CDR3 spans 14 residues. The V gene lost 0 bases and the J gene lost 1 base, with 5 bases spanning the gap. Germline V gives CDR1 MDHEN, CDR2 SYDVKM. The CDR3: CASSLWSGTDTQYF. CDR3 coding DNA: TGTGCCAGCAGTTTATGGAGTGGCACAGATACGCAGTATTTT.

The chain couples TRBV9 to TRBJ1-2, with 12 bases fitting TRBD1. Per the germline V gene, CDR1 is SGDLS and CDR2 is YYNGEE. J was trimmed by 4 bases and V by 0 bases; bases with no gene match: 4. There are 16 residues in the CDR3. The CDR3 DNA reads as TGTGCCAGCAGCGTAGCTGGGACAGGGGGCCTCTATGGCTACACCTTC. It codes for CASSVAGTGGLYGYTF.

DNA for the CDR3: TGCGCCAGCAGTATTGACAGAACTGAAGCTTTCTTT. As protein: CASSIDRTEAFF. V and J are TRBV5-1 and TRBJ1-1, with a possible D match to TRBD1 (5 bases). Germline V CDR1 and CDR2: SGHRS, YFSETQ. The V end was cut by 5 bases, the J end by 5 bases, with 10 bases between. This CDR3 region has 12 residues.

This clone was seen only a few times. V gene TRBV6-5 combines with J gene TRBJ2-1; tentatively, D is TRBD2 (5 bases). V lost 5 bases and J 3 bases, leaving 14 bases between the germline ends. Per the germline V gene, CDR1 is MNHEY and CDR2 is SVGAGI. The CDR3 has 15 residues. The CDR3 nucleotides are TGTGCCAGCAGTCCCCCTGGACGGGGCTACAATGAGCAGTTCTTC. Translating it yields CASSPPGRGYNEQFF.

V and J are TRBV7-2 and TRBJ1-5; D gene ambiguous. The germline V gene encodes CDR1 SGHTA and CDR2 FQGNSA. CDR3 length equals 15 residues. V lost 5 bases to trimming and J lost 5 bases, with 16 bases between them. The CDR3 DNA sequence: TGTGCCAGCAGCGCCTCGGCGGGGATGCATCAGCCCCAGCATTTT. The encoded protein is CASSASAGMHQPQHF.

V and J are TRBV5-1 and TRBJ1-3, with TRBD1 matching 7 bases. The CDR3 has 17 amino acids. Trimming at V came to 0 bases and at J to 3 bases, leaving 9 bases not matched to a gene. CDR1 and CDR2 from the germline V gene are SGHRS and YFSETQ. The CDR3 sequence: CASSLGEEGALGNTIYF. DNA of the CDR3: TGCGCCAGCAGCTTGGGCGAGGAGGGGGCGCTTGGAAACACCATATATTTT.

CDR3 protein: CASSPRDSPDEQFF. CDR3 coding DNA: TGTGCCAGCAGTCCTCGGGACTCCCCAGATGAGCAGTTCTTC. The chain carries TRBV4-2 and TRBJ2-1; maybe TRBD2 (6 bases). The CDR3 extends over 14 amino acids. V lost 6 bases to trimming and J lost 8 bases, with 17 bases between them. The germline V gene has CDR1 LGHNA and CDR2 YNFKEQ.

This clone was detected only once. The conserved closing phenylalanine or tryptophan is absent in this CDR3, likely reflecting a read error. The DNA is omitted, as the CDR3 cannot be located on it reliably, and the CDR3 follows TCRdb's listing. V is TRBV5-6 and J is TRBJ1-1; no check of the table's D call, TRBD1, against the DNA was made. The germline V gene encodes CDR1 SGHDT and CDR2 YYEEEE. The CDR3 has 12 amino acids, counting both end residues. The chain's CDR3 is CASSVSPDSPHL.

The chain is built from TRBV5-1 and TRBJ2-7, with 8 positions matching TRBD1. The V segment lost 0 bases and the J segment 2 bases; nucleotides outside the gene matches: 13. The CDR3 totals 18 residues. Looked up from germline, CDR1 is SGHRS and CDR2 is YFSETQ. The CDR3 here is CASSLALSDRGLAYEQYF. The CDR3, as DNA: TGCGCCAGCAGCTTGGCCCTGAGCGACAGGGGTCTCGCCTACGAGCAGTACTTC.

This rearrangement joins TRBV7-2 to TRBJ1-2; 7 positions match TRBD1. J lost 4 bases, V lost 5 bases, and 4 bases had no gene match. The CDR3 has 13 amino acids. Germline CDR1 SGHTA, CDR2 FQGNSA. The CDR3 sequence: CASSPGTAYGYTF. The CDR3 DNA is TGTGCCAGCAGCCCCGGGACAGCCTATGGCTACACCTTC.

This chain joins TRBV5-4 and TRBJ2-6; 8 nucleotides match TRBD1. Germline-derived CDR1 and CDR2 are SGHNT and YYREEE (reference sequence). The V and J ends lost 5 bases and 0 bases, in that order; junction bases with no gene match: 13. The CDR3 extends over 19 amino acids. As DNA, the CDR3 is TGTGCCAGCAGTGACCCGACAGGGGAAGCACTCTCTGGGGCCAACGTCCTGACTTTC. It codes for CASSDPTGEALSGANVLTF.

The chain employs TRBV4-2 and TRBJ1-4, with TRBD1 matching over 8 bases. The V segment lost 4 bases and the J segment 8 bases; nucleotides outside the gene matches: 6. CDR3 length: 14 amino acids. The germline CDR1 and CDR2 sequences are LGHNA and YNFKEQ. In DNA form, the CDR3 reads TGTGCCAGCAGCCCAGGACAGGGTGGAGAAAAACTGTTTTTT. Amino acids: CASSPGQGGEKLFF.

V and J are TRBV4-2 and TRBJ1-1; weak D call: TRBD1 (5 bases). Germline values: CDR1 LGHNA, CDR2 YNFKEQ. Trimming pared 1 base from V and 4 bases from J, leaving 13 bases between. The CDR3 spans 15 residues. CDR3 in amino acids: CASSQGGGDLTEAFF. The CDR3, as DNA: TGTGCCAGCAGCCAAGGTGGAGGGGACCTCACTGAAGCTTTCTTT.

V usage is TRBV5-1 and J usage is TRBJ2-7, with 7 nucleotides matching TRBD2. The CDR3 covers 15 residues. Trimming at V came to 0 bases and at J to 3 bases, leaving 6 bases not matched to a gene. Per germline, CDR1 SGHRS and CDR2 YFSETQ. CDR3 region: CASSLAEAGIYEQYF. The CDR3 DNA sequence: TGCGCCAGCAGCTTGGCGGAAGCGGGAATCTACGAGCAGTACTTC.

Written as DNA, the CDR3 is TGCAGCGTTGGACCGAGGGACAGCAGCACAGATACGCAGTATTTT. Its protein is CSVGPRDSSTDTQYF. The chain couples TRBV29-1 to TRBJ2-3; 7 nucleotides agree with TRBD1. J lost 0 bases, V lost 4 bases, and 7 bases had no gene match. The germline V gene encodes CDR1 SQVTM and CDR2 ANQGSEA. The CDR3 is made up of 15 amino acids.

The chain has TRBV28 and TRBJ1-6, with D possibly being TRBD1 (6 bases). V lost 5 bases and J lost 17, with 19 bases in between. Germline lookup yields CDR1 MDHEN and CDR2 SYDVKM. This CDR3 has 13 amino acids. The CDR3 sequence is CASSHHQGRRVHF. In DNA form, the CDR3 reads TGTGCCAGCAGTCACCACCAGGGGCGACGAGTCCACTTT.

This chain connects TRBV27 to TRBJ2-5; possibly TRBD1 for D (6 bases). V was shortened by 6 bases and J by 1 base, with 15 bases between the two germline ends. Germline CDR1 reads MNHEY; CDR2 reads SMNVEV (reference sequence). This CDR3 contains 15 residues. The CDR3 loop reads CASSQSRQVQETQYF. The CDR3 nucleotides are TGTGCCAGCAGCCAGTCCCGACAGGTCCAAGAGACCCAGTACTTC.

The DNA for the CDR3 is TGTGCCAGCAGTTTTGGTCAGGAATTGGGCTACACCTTC. It yields the protein CASSFGQELGYTF. The chain recombines TRBV12-3 or TRBV12-4 with TRBJ1-2, with D hard to call. CDR3 length: 13 residues. The V end was cut by 3 bases, the J end by 8 bases, with 13 bases between.

V is TRBV5-4 and J is TRBJ1-4; D is undetermined. Germline lookup yields CDR1 SGHNT and CDR2 YYREEE (reference sequence). This CDR3 has 16 amino acids. With 4 bases removed from V and 0 bases from J, the gap between germline ends came to 13 bases. The CDR3 DNA is TGTGCCAGCAGCCCAAGTGGCAGAACAACTAATGAAAAACTGTTTTTT. This gives the protein CASSPSGRTTNEKLFF.

The V call is TRBV11-2, the J call TRBJ2-7, with no clear D. V was pared by 0 bases and J by 5 bases, with 8 bases between. CDR1 is SGHAT, CDR2 FQNNGV, per germline. This CDR3 spans 13 amino acids. CDR3 DNA: TGTGCCAGCAGCTTAGATTTGGCCGACGAGCAGTACTTC. Translation gives CASSLDLADEQYF.

The chain is built from TRBV12-3 or TRBV12-4 and TRBJ2-1; D gene unclear. Trimming stripped 4 bases from V and 8 bases from J, with 6 bases between. CDR3 size: 11 residues. The CDR3 nucleotides are TGTGCCAGCAGTTCTTTCGATGAGCAGTTCTTC. It codes for CASSSFDEQFF.

V usage is TRBV3-1 (or the pseudogene TRBV3-2) and J usage is TRBJ2-1; no clear D. Germline V lookup: CDR1 LGHDT, CDR2 YNNKEL (reference sequence). V gave up 1 base and J gave up 10 bases, with 5 bases separating them. The CDR3 runs to 11 residues. The CDR3 DNA sequence: TGTGCCAGCAGCCAAGCCGTCGAGCAGTTCTTC. It encodes CASSQAVEQFF.

The chain links TRBV4-3 to TRBJ2-3, with 14 positions matching TRBD2. V lost 4 bases, J lost 6 bases, and 6 bases stayed unmatched. Germline V gene sequence: CDR1 LGHNA, CDR2 YSLEER. This CDR3 has 16 amino acids. DNA of the CDR3: TGCGCCAGCAGCCCCCGACTAGCGGGGGGGCCCGATACGCAGTATTTT. The encoded protein is CASSPRLAGGPDTQYF.